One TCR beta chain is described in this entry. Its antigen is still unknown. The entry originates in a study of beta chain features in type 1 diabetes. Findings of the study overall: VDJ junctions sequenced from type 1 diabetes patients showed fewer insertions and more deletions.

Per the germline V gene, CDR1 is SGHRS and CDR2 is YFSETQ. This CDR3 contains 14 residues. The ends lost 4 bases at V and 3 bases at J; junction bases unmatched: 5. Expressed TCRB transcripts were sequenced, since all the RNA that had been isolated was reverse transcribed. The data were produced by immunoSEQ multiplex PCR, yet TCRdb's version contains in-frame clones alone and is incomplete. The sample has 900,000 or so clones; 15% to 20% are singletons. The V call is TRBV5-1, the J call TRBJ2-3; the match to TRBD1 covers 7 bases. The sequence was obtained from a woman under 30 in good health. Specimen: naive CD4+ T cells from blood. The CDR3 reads CASSGNRGTDTQYF. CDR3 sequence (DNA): TGCGCCAGCAGCGGTAACAGGGGAACAGATACGCAGTATTTT.